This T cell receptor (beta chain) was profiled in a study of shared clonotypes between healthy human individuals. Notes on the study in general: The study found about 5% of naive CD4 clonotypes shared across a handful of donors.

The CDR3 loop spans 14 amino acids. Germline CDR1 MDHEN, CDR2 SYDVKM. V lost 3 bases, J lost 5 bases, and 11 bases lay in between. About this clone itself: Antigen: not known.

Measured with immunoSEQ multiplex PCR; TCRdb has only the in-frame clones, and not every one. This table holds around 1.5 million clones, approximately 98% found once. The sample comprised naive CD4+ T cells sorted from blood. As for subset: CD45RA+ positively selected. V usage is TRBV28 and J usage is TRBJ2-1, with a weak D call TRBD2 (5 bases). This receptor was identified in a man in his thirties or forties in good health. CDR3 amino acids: CASSFWESDNEQFF. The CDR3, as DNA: TGTGCCAGCAGTTTCTGGGAGTCAGACAATGAGCAGTTCTTC.